This paragraph covers one TCR beta chain sequence. Profiled with immunoSEQ multiplex PCR; TCRdb holds only in-frame clones, not every one. This table has 150,000 to 200,000 clones, around 87% appearing once. This CDR3 is 16 amino acids long. J lost 5 bases, V lost 4 bases, and 9 bases had no gene match. Germline V lookup: CDR1 SGDLS, CDR2 YYNGEE. The data were obtained in a study of control samples from healthy donors and cancer patients. The origin of this receptor is a woman in her 50s in good health. The chain links TRBV9 to TRBJ2-3; TRBD1 matches 11 bases. Sequencing input: blood. The chain's CDR3 is CASSKGWTGGVDTQYF. Here the CDR3 DNA reads TGTGCCAGCAGCAAAGGCTGGACAGGGGGCGTAGATACGCAGTATTTT.